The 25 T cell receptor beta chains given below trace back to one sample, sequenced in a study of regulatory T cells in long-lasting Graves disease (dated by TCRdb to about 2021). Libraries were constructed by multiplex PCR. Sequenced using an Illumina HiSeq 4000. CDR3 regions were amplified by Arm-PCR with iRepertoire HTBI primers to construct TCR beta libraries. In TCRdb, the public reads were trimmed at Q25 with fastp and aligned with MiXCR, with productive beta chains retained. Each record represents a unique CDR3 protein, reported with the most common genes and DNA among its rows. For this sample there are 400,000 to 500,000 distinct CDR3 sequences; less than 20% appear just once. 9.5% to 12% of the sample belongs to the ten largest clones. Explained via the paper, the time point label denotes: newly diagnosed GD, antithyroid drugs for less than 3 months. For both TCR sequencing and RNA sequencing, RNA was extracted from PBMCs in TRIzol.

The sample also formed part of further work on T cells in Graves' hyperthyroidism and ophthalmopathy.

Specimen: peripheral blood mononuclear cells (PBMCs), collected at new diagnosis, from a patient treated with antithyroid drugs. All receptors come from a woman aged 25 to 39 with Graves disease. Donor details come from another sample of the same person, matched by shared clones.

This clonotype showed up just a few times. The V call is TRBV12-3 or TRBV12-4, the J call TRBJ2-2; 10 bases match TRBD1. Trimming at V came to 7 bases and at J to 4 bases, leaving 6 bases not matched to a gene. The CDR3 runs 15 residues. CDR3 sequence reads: CASTGTGVITGELFF. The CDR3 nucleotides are TGTGCCAGCACCGGGACAGGGGTCATCACCGGGGAGCTGTTTTTT.

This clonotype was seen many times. CDR3: CASSLLSGRASNEQFF. CDR3 coding DNA: TGTGCCAGCAGCCTCCTTAGCGGGAGGGCCAGCAATGAGCAGTTCTTC. This sequence joins TRBV11-2 and TRBJ2-1; 11 nucleotides match TRBD2. V was pared by 5 bases and J by 6 bases, with 9 bases of the junction left unmatched. Germline assignment: CDR1 SGHAT and CDR2 FQNNGV. The CDR3 loop spans 16 amino acids.

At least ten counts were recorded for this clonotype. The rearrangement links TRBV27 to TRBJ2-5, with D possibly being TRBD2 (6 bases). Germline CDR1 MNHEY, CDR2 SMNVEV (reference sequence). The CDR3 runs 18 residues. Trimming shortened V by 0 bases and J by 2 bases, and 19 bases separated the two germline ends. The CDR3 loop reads CASSLSKYTGAGQETQYF. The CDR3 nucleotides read TGTGCCAGCAGTTTATCGAAATATACCGGGGCGGGACAAGAGACCCAGTACTTC.

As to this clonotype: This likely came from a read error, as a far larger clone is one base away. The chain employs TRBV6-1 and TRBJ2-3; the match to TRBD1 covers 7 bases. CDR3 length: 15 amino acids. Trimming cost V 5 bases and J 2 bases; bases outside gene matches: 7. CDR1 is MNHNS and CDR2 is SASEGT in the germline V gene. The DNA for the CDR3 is TGTGCCAGCAGTATATCCAGGGGGTTCACAGATACGCAGTATTTT. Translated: CASSISRGFTDTQYF.

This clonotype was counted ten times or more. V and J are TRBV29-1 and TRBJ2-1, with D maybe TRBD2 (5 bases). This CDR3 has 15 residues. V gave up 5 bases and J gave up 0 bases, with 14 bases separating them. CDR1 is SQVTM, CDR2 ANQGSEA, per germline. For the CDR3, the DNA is TGCAGCGTTTCAGTGGGTAGCGACTCCTACAATGAGCAGTTCTTC. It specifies CSVSVGSDSYNEQFF.

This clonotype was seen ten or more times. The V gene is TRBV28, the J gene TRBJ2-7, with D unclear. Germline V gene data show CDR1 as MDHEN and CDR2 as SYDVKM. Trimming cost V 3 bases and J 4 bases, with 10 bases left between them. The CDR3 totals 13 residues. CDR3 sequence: CASSFAAEYEQYF. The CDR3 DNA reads TGTGCCAGCAGTTTCGCCGCGGAATACGAGCAGTACTTC.

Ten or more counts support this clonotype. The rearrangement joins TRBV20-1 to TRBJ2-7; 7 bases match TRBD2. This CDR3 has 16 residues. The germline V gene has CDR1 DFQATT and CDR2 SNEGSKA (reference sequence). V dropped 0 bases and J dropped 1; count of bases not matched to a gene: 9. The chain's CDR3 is CSARDPGTSVSYEQYF. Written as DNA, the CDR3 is TGCAGTGCTAGAGATCCCGGCACTAGCGTTTCCTACGAGCAGTACTTC.

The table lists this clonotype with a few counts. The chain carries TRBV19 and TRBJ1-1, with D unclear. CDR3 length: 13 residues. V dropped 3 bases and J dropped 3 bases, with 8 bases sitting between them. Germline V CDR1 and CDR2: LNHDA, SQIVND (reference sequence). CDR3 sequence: CASSMNEYTEAFF. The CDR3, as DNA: TGTGCCAGTAGTATGAATGAGTACACTGAAGCTTTCTTT.

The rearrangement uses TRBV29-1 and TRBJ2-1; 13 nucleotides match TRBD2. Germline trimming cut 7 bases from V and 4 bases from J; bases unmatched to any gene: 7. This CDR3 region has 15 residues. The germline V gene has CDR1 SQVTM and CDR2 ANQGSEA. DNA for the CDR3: TGCAGCGCCGATGCGACTAGCGGGAGGTACAATGAGCAGTTCTTC. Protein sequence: CSADATSGRYNEQFF.

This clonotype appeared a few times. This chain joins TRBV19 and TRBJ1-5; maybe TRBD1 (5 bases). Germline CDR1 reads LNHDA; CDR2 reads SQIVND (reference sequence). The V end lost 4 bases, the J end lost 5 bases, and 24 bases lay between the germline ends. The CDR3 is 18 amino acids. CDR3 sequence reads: CASSTFSYRDSIHQPQHF. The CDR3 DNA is TGTGCCAGTAGTACCTTCTCATACCGGGACTCTATTCATCAGCCCCAGCATTTT.

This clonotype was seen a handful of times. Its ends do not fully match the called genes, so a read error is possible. CDR3 DNA sequence: TGCGCCAGCAGCCAAAGGCGGGGCCCGGGATTTGAGCAGTTCTTC. Residues: CASSQRRGPGFEQFF. The chain employs TRBV11-2 and TRBJ2-1; D may be TRBD2 (6 bases). The CDR3 covers 15 residues. CDR1 is SGHAT and CDR2 is FQNNGV in the germline V gene.

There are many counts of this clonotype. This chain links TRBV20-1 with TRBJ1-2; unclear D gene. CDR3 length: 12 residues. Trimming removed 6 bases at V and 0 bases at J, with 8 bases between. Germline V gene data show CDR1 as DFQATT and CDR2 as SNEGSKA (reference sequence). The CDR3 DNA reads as TGCAGTGCGAAACAAGCTAACTATGGCTACACCTTC. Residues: CSAKQANYGYTF.

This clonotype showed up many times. The CDR3 loop reads CASSLDVGRGGYTF. The CDR3 nucleotides are TGCGCCAGCAGCTTGGATGTAGGGCGCGGGGGCTACACCTTC. The chain uses TRBV5-1 and TRBJ1-2, with D hard to call. Germline V CDR1 and CDR2: SGHRS, YFSETQ. The V gene lost 0 bases and the J gene lost 8 bases, with 14 bases spanning the gap. The CDR3 runs 14 residues.

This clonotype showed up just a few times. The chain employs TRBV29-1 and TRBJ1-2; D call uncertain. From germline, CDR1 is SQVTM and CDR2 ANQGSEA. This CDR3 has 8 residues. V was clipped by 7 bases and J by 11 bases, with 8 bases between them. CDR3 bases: TGCAGCGGGAATTCATACACCTTC. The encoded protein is CSGNSYTF.

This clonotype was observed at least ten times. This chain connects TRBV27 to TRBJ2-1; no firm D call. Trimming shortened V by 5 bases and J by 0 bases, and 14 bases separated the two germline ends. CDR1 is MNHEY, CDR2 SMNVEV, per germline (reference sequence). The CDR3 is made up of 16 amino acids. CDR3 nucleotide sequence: TGTGCCAGCAGTGCCATCTCCATAAGCTCCTACAATGAGCAGTTCTTC. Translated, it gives CASSAISISSYNEQFF.

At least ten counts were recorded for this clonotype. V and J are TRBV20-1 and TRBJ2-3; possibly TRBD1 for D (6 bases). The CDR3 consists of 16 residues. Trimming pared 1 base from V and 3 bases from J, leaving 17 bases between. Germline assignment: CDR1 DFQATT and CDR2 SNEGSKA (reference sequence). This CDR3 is CSARVWTVEITDTQYF. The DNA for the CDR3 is TGCAGTGCTAGAGTGTGGACAGTGGAAATAACAGATACGCAGTATTTT.

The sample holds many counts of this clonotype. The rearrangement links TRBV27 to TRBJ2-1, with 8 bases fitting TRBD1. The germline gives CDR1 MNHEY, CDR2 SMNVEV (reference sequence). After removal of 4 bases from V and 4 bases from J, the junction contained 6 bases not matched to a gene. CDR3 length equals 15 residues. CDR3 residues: CASSYRTGSYNEQFF. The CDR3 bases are TGTGCCAGCAGTTACCGGACAGGGAGTTACAATGAGCAGTTCTTC.

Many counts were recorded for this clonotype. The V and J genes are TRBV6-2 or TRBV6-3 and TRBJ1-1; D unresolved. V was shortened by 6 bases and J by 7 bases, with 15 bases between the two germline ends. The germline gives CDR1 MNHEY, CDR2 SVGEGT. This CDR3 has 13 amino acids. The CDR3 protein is CASRRGEGREAFF. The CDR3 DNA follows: TGTGCCAGCAGGCGCGGGGAGGGCCGTGAAGCTTTCTTT.

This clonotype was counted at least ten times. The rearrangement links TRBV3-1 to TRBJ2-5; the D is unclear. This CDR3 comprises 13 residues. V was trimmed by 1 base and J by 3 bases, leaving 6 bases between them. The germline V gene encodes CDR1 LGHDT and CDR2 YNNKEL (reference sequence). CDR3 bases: TGTGCCAGCAGCCAAGCGTCAGAAGAGACCCAGTACTTC. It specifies CASSQASEETQYF.

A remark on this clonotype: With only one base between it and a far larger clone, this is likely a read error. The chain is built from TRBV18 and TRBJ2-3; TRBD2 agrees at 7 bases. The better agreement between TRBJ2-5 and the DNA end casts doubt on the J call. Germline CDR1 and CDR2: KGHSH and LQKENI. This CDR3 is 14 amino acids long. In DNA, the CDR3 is TGTGCCAGCTCACCATGGAGCGGGACAGAGACCCAGTACTTC. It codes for CASSPWSGTETQYF.

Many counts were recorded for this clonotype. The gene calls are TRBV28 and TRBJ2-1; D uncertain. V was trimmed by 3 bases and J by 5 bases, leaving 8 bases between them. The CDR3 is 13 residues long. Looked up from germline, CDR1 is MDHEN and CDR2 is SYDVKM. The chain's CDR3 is CASSFPINNEQFF. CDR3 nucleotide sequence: TGTGCCAGCAGTTTCCCCATAAACAATGAGCAGTTCTTC.

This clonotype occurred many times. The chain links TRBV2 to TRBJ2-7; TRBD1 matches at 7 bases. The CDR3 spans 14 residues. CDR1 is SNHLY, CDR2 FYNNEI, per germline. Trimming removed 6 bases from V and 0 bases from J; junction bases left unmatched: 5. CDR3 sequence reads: CASSRDSLSYEQYF. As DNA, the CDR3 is TGTGCCAGCAGCCGGGACAGCCTCTCCTACGAGCAGTACTTC.

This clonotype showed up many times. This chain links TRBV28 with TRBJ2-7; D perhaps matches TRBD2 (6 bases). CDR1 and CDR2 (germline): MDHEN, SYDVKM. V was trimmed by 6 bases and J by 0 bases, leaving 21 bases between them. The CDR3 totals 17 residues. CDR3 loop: CASRPTTSPLSSYEQYF. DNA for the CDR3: TGTGCCAGCAGACCCACGACTAGTCCCCTTAGCTCCTACGAGCAGTACTTC.

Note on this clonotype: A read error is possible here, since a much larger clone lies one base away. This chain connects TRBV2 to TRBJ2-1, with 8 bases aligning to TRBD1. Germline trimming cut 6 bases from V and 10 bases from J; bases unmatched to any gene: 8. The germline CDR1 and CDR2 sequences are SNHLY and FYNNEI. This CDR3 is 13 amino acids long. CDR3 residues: CASRGQAYDEQFF. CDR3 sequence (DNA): TGTGCCAGCAGGGGACAGGCTTACGACGAGCAGTTCTTC.

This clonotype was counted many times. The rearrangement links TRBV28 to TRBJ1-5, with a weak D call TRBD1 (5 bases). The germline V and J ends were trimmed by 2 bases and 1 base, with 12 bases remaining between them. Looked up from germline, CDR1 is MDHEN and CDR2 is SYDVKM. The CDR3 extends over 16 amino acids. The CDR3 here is CASSLEGIVSNQPQHF. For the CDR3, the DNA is TGTGCCAGCAGTTTAGAGGGGATCGTGAGCAATCAGCCCCAGCATTTT.